The source of this T cell receptor beta chain is a study of blood T cell repertoires in COVID-19. Study-wide context: PBMCs, B-cell-depleted T cells, or T cells provided the cDNA or gDNA that made up the material.

The CDR3 length is 13 residues. V lost 1 base, J lost 5 bases, and 8 bases lay in between. Participants had their cohort set by participant-reported clinical history. Two negative PCRs, clearance, or symptom resolution had been documented for recovered Cohort 3 donors. Sequencing used immunoSEQ multiplex PCR; TCRdb keeps in-frame clones, though not all of them. The sample records about 220,000 clones, 80% to 85% being singletons. Sequenced: PBMCs or T cells enriched from blood (not recorded which). This clonotype was obtained from a woman aged 40 to 50 who had recovered from COVID-19. The V and J genes are TRBV12-3 or TRBV12-4 and TRBJ1-1; D is possibly TRBD1 (5 bases). DNA of the CDR3: TGTGCCAGCAGTTTAGATCGGGGGACTGAAGCTTTCTTT. Translated: CASSLDRGTEAFF.